Following are 16 T cell receptor beta chains from one sample sequenced in a study of T cells after yellow fever vaccination. TCRdb itself ran the 5' RACE reads through MiXCR, one entry per CDR3 protein. The table lists about 630,000 distinct CDR3 sequences, around 12% of them singletons. Sequencing used PBMCs, obtained on the day of the yellow fever booster vaccination. Receptors originate from a man younger than 45 who received the YFV17D yellow fever vaccine.

The rearrangement links TRBV9 to TRBJ1-1, with 9 bases that match TRBD1. The trim removed 2 bases at V and 7 bases at J, leaving 12 bases unmatched. This CDR3 is 16 amino acids long. Germline CDR1 is SGDLS and CDR2 is YYNGEE. The CDR3 coding sequence is TGTGCCAGCAGCGTGGGAACGTCCCCGGACAGGGGTGAAGCTTTCTTT. Its protein is CASSVGTSPDRGEAFF.

This clonotype occurred a few times. The gene calls are TRBV5-6 and TRBJ2-4; 8 bases align to TRBD1. The CDR3 consists of 14 residues. V gave up 0 bases and J gave up 7 bases; unmatched junction bases: 3. Germline assignment: CDR1 SGHDT and CDR2 YYEEEE. The CDR3 DNA is TGTGCCAGCAGCTTGGCAGGGGGCAAGAACATTCAGTACTTC. It specifies CASSLAGGKNIQYF.

The chain employs TRBV20-1 and TRBJ1-2, with unresolved D. V was cut by 5 bases and J by 8 bases, with 12 bases left in between. The CDR3 runs to 11 residues. Germline V gene lookup returns CDR1 DFQATT and CDR2 SNEGSKA (reference sequence). CDR3 amino acids: CSAGALEGYTF. The CDR3 nucleotides read TGCAGTGCTGGCGCTTTGGAAGGCTACACCTTC.

This clonotype has just a few counts. The chain links TRBV6-5 to TRBJ1-5, with D possibly matching TRBD1 (6 bases). V was cut by 5 bases and J by 9 bases, with 14 bases left in between. Looked up from germline, CDR1 is MNHEY and CDR2 is SVGAGI. The CDR3 sequence is 13 residues long. The DNA for the CDR3 is TGTGCCAGCAGTAACAGGGCGTACGGGCCCCAGCATTTT. Protein: CASSNRAYGPQHF.

The chain is built from TRBV11-2 and TRBJ1-2; 9 bases are a match to TRBD1. CDR3 size: 15 residues. Germline V gene data show CDR1 as SGHAT and CDR2 as FQNNGV. J lost 4 bases, V lost 4 bases, and 7 bases had no gene match. This CDR3 is CASSSNADRGYGYTF. The CDR3 region has the DNA TGTGCCAGCAGCTCCAACGCGGACAGGGGCTATGGCTACACCTTC. Looking up the rest from reference TRBV11-2 and TRBJ1-2 gives the full variable domain: EAGVAQSPRYKIIEKRQSVAFWCNPISGHATLYWYQQILGQGPKLLIQFQNNGVVDDSQLPKDRFSAERLKGVDSTLKIQPAKLEDSAVYLCASSSNADRGYGYTFGSGTRLTVV.

J is TRBJ2-1 and V is TRBV15; 8 nucleotides line up with TRBD2. The germline CDR1 and CDR2 sequences are LNHNV and YYDKDF (reference sequence). The CDR3 runs 13 residues. Unmatched junction bases numbered 7, after V lost 8 bases and J lost 7 bases. The CDR3 DNA follows: TGTGCCACCGAACGGGAGGGCCCGAATGAGCAGTTCTTC. Amino acid sequence: CATEREGPNEQFF.

The V and J genes are TRBV11-2 and TRBJ2-3; D ambiguous. The germline gives CDR1 SGHAT, CDR2 FQNNGV. This CDR3 contains 14 residues. The V and J ends lost 0 bases and 2 bases respectively, with 6 bases between them. The CDR3 loop reads CASSLDRITDTQYF. In nucleotides, the CDR3 is TGTGCCAGCAGCTTAGATCGGATCACAGATACGCAGTATTTT.

This clonotype was seen only a few times. V usage is TRBV19 and J usage is TRBJ2-3, with TRBD2 identical over 9 bases. Germline trimming cut 3 bases from V and 4 bases from J; bases unmatched to any gene: 5. The CDR3 extends over 15 amino acids. The germline V gene encodes CDR1 LNHDA and CDR2 SQIVND (reference sequence). The CDR3 coding sequence is TGTGCCAGTAGTATCCTAGCGGGGACCTCAGATACGCAGTATTTT. This codes for CASSILAGTSDTQYF.

CDR3 nucleotide sequence: TGTGCCAGTAGTTCGGACATATATGAGTCGCGCTACACCTTC. Translation gives CASSSDIYESRYTF. The chain joins TRBV19 to TRBJ1-2, with D maybe TRBD1 (5 bases). Germline V gene data show CDR1 as LNHDA and CDR2 as SQIVND (reference sequence). The length of the CDR3 is 14 residues. The ends were cut back, 5 bases at V and 9 bases at J, with 19 bases in the middle.

The rearrangement links TRBV24-1 to TRBJ2-7; tentative D call: TRBD2 (6 bases). Germline V gene data show CDR1 as KGHDR and CDR2 as SFDVKD. This CDR3 region has 18 residues. V shed 3 bases and J shed 5 bases, with 25 bases lying between them. The CDR3 loop reads CATSDPRGSYGSGNEQYF. In nucleotides, the CDR3 is TGTGCCACCAGTGATCCTCGGGGATCCTACGGGAGCGGCAACGAGCAGTACTTC.

This clonotype came up a few times. The J gene is TRBJ2-5, the V gene TRBV5-1; a weak D match, TRBD1 (6 bases). V lost 4 bases, J lost 1 base, and 11 bases lay in between. Per the germline V gene, CDR1 is SGHRS and CDR2 is YFSETQ. This CDR3 region has 14 residues. The chain's CDR3 is CASSHGTPQETQYF. The CDR3 nucleotides are TGCGCCAGCAGCCATGGGACACCCCAAGAGACCCAGTACTTC.

The chain is built from TRBV5-1 and TRBJ1-4; D perhaps matches TRBD1 (5 bases). The CDR3 contains 15 residues. CDR1 and CDR2 from the germline V gene are SGHRS and YFSETQ. V dropped 0 bases and J dropped 8 bases, with 14 bases sitting between them. The chain's CDR3 is CASSLEVGKGEKLFF. DNA of the CDR3: TGCGCCAGCAGCTTGGAAGTGGGGAAGGGGGAAAAACTGTTTTTT.

This clonotype was observed a handful of times. The chain joins TRBV6-1 to TRBJ2-6; D gene uncertain. Germline CDR1 and CDR2: MNHNS and SASEGT. The CDR3 covers 17 residues. V lost 5 bases to trimming and J lost 0 bases, with 14 bases between them. CDR3 protein: CASSLLRVVSGANVLTF. CDR3 DNA sequence: TGTGCCAGCAGTCTGTTAAGGGTTGTCTCTGGGGCCAACGTCCTGACTTTC.

This clonotype was observed a handful of times. V usage is TRBV7-9 and J usage is TRBJ1-2, with D possibly being TRBD1 (6 bases). The CDR3 totals 12 residues. The V gene's germline CDR1 is SEHNR and CDR2 FQNEAQ (reference sequence). Trimming took off 5 bases at V and 4 bases at J, with 8 bases between the two ends. CDR3 nucleotide sequence: TGTGCCAGCAGCCCGACAGGCTATGGCTACACCTTC. Its protein product is CASSPTGYGYTF.

V and J are TRBV15 and TRBJ2-1, with 10 bases identical to TRBD2. V lost 9 bases, J lost 8 bases, and 22 bases stayed unmatched. The CDR3 has 18 residues. Germline assignment: CDR1 LNHNV and CDR2 YYDKDF (reference sequence). CDR3 DNA: TGTGCCACAATTGCAGGGGGCGCAGGGGCTAGCGGGAGACATGAGCAGTTCTTC. It yields the protein CATIAGGAGASGRHEQFF.

This clonotype was picked up a small number of times. The V gene is TRBV19, the J gene TRBJ2-1; TRBD1 aligns across 7 bases. The CDR3 has 15 amino acids. In germline, CDR1 is LNHDA, CDR2 SQIVND (reference sequence). The V and J ends lost 4 bases and 4 bases, in that order; junction bases with no gene match: 7. The chain's CDR3 is CASSRGQQAYNEQFF. The CDR3 DNA sequence: TGTGCCAGTAGTAGGGGACAGCAAGCTTACAATGAGCAGTTCTTC. Drawing the rest from reference TRBV19 and TRBJ2-1, the complete variable domain is DGGITQSPKYLFRKEGQNVTLSCEQNLNHDAMYWYRQDPGQGLRLIYYSQIVNDFQKGDIAEGYSVSREKKESFPLTVTSAQKNPTAFYLCASSRGQQAYNEQFFGPGTRLTVL.